The clone carrying this TCR beta chain has just a few counts. Its antigen is still unknown. The data belong to a study of blood T cells in healthy people across ages. Alongside a J-beta primer mix, a sample-barcoded 5' primer served in a second PCR lasting roughly 7 to 11 cycles. TCRdb re-derived calls from the 5' RACE reads in MiXCR, one entry per CDR3 protein. The sample lists roughly 1,500,000 distinct CDR3 sequences, 34% seen once, with approximately 10% in the top ten. Study-wide findings and caveats: PBMC samples, being unsorted, prevented any conclusive comparison of naive and antigen-experienced cells. Donor CMV status, an unknown factor, possibly confounded changes in expanded clonotypes. The study regarded diversity estimates from one million T cells as underestimates.

CDR3 length: 16 amino acids. The germline V gene has CDR1 LGHDT and CDR2 YNNKEL (reference sequence). The V segment lost 2 bases and the J segment 3 bases; nucleotides outside the gene matches: 7. Samples each yielded at least 5 micrograms of total RNA. Sequenced sample: blood. The receptor was isolated from a woman younger than 45 in good health. The gene calls are TRBV3-1 and TRBJ2-7, with 10 bases that match TRBD2. CDR3 amino acids: CASSQLAGASRYEQYF. The CDR3 DNA reads TGTGCCAGCAGCCAACTAGCGGGGGCCTCTCGCTACGAGCAGTACTTC.